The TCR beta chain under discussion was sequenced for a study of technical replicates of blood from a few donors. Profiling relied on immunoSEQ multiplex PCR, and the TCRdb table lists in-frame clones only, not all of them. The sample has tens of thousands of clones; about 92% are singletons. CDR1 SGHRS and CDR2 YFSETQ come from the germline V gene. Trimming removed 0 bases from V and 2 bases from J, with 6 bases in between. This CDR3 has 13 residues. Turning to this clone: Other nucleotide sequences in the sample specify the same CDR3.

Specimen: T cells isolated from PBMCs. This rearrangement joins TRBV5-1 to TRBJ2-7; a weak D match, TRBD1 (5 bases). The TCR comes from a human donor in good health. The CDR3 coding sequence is TGCGCCAGCAGCTTGGCAGGGCCCTACGAGCAGTACTTC. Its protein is CASSLAGPYEQYF.